This T cell receptor (beta chain) was documented in a study of blood T cells in healthy people across ages. Per germline, CDR1 MGHRA and CDR2 YSYEKL. The V end was cut by 4 bases, the J end by 8 bases, with 21 bases between. CDR3 length equals 16 residues. This clonotype has just one count. Using a J-beta primer mix together with a sample-barcoded 5' primer, a second PCR was run for about 6 to 11 cycles. A tag from a template-switch adaptor with 12 random nucleotides marked each cDNA molecule. There were at least 2.5 million CDR3-containing paired-end reads obtained from each sample. TCRdb re-analysed the 5' RACE reads in MiXCR, keeping a single row per CDR3 protein. The sample holds 800,000 or so distinct CDR3 sequences, around 25% seen once. The sample was also reused in another study, on T cells of mothers and their children. This second study notes: The yield was over 9.5 million TCR beta CDR3 reads from each mother and approximately 3 million from each child.

This TCR was sampled from a boy aged 5-17 years in good health. V gene TRBV4-1 combines with J gene TRBJ2-1; tentative D call: TRBD2 (6 bases). The sequenced material came from blood. The CDR3 region has the DNA TGCGCCAGCAGCCTAAGATCCGGGAGCTCTGGTGATGAGCAGTTCTTC. Amino acid sequence: CASSLRSGSSGDEQFF.